This T cell receptor (beta chain) was profiled in a study of T cell repertoires in cytomegalovirus infection. Study in general: CMV epitopes that were recently identified and HLA-C-restricted were used alongside well-studied HLA-B-restricted ones. Study-wide results and limits: Summed frequency of shared TCR beta families picked out CMV carriers who also had the relevant HLA.

TCRdb reprocessed the reads via MiXCR and lists one record per CDR3 protein. The sample holds about 350,000 distinct CDR3 sequences; about 34% are singletons and the top ten take approximately 12%. CDR1 and CDR2 from the germline V gene are LNHNV and YYDKDF (reference sequence). After removal of 2 bases from V and 3 bases from J, the junction contained 4 bases not matched to a gene. The CDR3 is 15 residues long. The table lists this clonotype with a count of one. Its matching antigen is unknown. The rearrangement uses TRBV15 and TRBJ2-7; 10 nucleotides match TRBD1. The sequenced sample was cultured PBMCs, obtained from culture after CMV antigen stimulation. This receptor was taken from a human donor in good health (CMV status not recorded). Some clones in this sample may be carry-over from other donors' samples. CDR3 protein: CATSRTGTGVYEQYF. As DNA, the CDR3 is TGTGCCACCAGCAGAACCGGGACAGGGGTCTACGAGCAGTACTTC.